The sequence of this T cell receptor (beta chain) was determined in a study of T-cell memory formation after mild COVID-19 (dated by TCRdb to the early 2020s). In terms of the full investigation: TCR sequence clusters from the two donors were found to be largely donor specific. Longitudinal TCRalpha and TCRbeta repertoire sequencing tracked T-cell clones expanding and contracting after mild COVID-19 in two donors. Two young, previously healthy adult volunteers, one female and one male, were included in the cohort. Results and caveats for the whole study, not just this receptor: The study included only a couple of mild cases, and larger cohorts that include severe cases with pre-infection samples were judged to be necessary. Some responding clones were detected in pre-infection memory, suggesting pre-existing cross-reactive memory T cells joined the SARS-CoV-2 response. Clones that contracted from day 15 to 85 showed balanced CD4/CD8 phenotypes, whereas a second wave of clones that expanded from day 15 to 37 leaned towards CD4+. SARS-CoV-2 specificity of the second-wave clones peaking on day 37 was not confirmed. Contracting CD4+ clones were located mainly in the CM and EM memory subsets, whereas CD8+ clones were found to be enriched in EMRA.

PBMCs were isolated by Ficoll-Paque density gradient centrifugation. The V end loses 0 bases and the J end loses 1 base, and a stretch of 16 bases separates them. The CDR3 has 18 amino acids, counting the end cysteine and phenylalanine. The retained sequence is limited to the CDR3, 54 bases, with the frame set at the first base. The germline V gene sets CDR1 to LGHNA and CDR2 to YSLEER. The sequencing machine was an Illumina NovaSeq 6000. TCRalpha and TCRbeta cDNA libraries were built by 5'RACE with constant-segment primers, adding sample barcodes and unique molecular identifiers. Trizol reagent was used to extract RNA from every sample. Libraries were amplified in two PCR steps, with a second sample barcode and Illumina TruSeq adapters added in the second step. Sequencing of the libraries was done on an Illumina NovaSeq, producing 2 x 150 bp paired-end reads. In the source study's methods: Demultiplexing of reads and collapsing into UMI-guided consensus sequences were performed with migec v1.2.7. Using mixcr v2.1.11, UMI consensuses were aligned to TRA and TRB V and J templates and then assembled into clonotypes. A clonotype was counted as expanded or contracted only if both edgeR and NoisET called the change significant, with noise models trained on biological replicates. For edgeR calls, the cutoffs were a false discovery rate-adjusted p below 0.01 and a log2 fold-change threshold of 1. As an exploratory analysis of dynamics, max-normalized trajectories of the 1000 most abundant clonotypes were examined with PCA combined with hierarchical clustering. The CD4 or CD8 phenotype of responding clones was assigned using the separately sequenced CD4+ and CD8+ repertoires. TCRdb redid the processing of the public reads, applying fastp at Q25 and MiXCR, and retained in-frame beta chains. Merged by CDR3 protein, the rows form single entries marked with the most common genes and DNA. The V and J calls, along with clone size, are taken from TCRdb and not from the paper's own processing. The sample has a few hundred thousand distinct CDR3 sequences on record, 16% of them singletons. 22% of the sample is taken by the ten largest.

Turning to this clonotype: The antigen it binds to is not known. Base-call qualities are not available, and no considerably larger clone is one nucleotide away.

The sequence joins TRBV4-3 to TRBJ2-1; a tentative D match to TRBD1 spans 5 bases. The source material was PBMCs or a T cell subset sorted from them (not recorded which). The sequence derives from a man younger than 30 who had mild COVID-19 (a few samples of this study predate the infection). The sample titles of this study are shuffled in the database, so cell type and time point are left out; the donor was told from shared clones. The bases read TGCGCCAGCAGCCAAGATCACCCGGACACCAGATCCTACAATGAGCAGTTCTTC. It translates as CASSQDHPDTRSYNEQFF.